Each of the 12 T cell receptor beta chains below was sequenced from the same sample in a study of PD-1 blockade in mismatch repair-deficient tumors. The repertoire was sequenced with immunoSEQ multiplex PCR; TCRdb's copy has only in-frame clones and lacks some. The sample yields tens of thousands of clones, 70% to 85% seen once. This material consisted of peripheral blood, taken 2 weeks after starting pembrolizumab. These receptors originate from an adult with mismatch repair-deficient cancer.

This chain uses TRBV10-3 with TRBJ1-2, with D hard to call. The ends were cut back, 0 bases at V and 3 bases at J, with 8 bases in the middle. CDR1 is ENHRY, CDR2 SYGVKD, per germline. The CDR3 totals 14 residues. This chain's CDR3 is CAISESASDYGYTF. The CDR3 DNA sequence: TGTGCCATCAGTGAGTCGGCATCCGACTATGGCTACACCTTC.

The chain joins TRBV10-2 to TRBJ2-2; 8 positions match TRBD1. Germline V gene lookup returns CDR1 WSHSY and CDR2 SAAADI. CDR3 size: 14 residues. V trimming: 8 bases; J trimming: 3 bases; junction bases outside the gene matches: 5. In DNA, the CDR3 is TGCGCCAGCCACGACAGGGGCGACACCGGGGAGCTGTTTTTT. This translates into CASHDRGDTGELFF.

In nucleotides, the CDR3 is TGTGCCAGTAGTATTGGAGGGGTCGGAAATCAGCCCCAGCATTTT. Its translation is CASSIGGVGNQPQHF. This sequence joins TRBV19 and TRBJ1-5, with D possibly matching TRBD1 (5 bases). Germline V gene data show CDR1 as LNHDA and CDR2 as SQIVND (reference sequence). V dropped 3 bases and J dropped 4 bases, with 13 bases sitting between them. CDR3 length: 15 amino acids.

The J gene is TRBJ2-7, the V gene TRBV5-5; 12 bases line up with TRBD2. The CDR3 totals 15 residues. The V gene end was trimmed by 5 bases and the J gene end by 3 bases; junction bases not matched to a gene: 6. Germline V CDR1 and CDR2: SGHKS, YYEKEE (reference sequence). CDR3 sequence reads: CASSSGLAGNYEQYF. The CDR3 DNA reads TGTGCCAGCAGTTCCGGACTAGCGGGAAACTACGAGCAGTACTTC.

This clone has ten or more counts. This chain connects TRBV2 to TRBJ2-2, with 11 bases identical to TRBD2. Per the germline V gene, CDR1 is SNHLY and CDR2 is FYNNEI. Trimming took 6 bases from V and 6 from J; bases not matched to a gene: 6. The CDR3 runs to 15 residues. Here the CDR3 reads CASSPSGRQSGELFF. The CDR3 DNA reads TGTGCCAGCAGCCCTAGCGGGAGGCAATCCGGGGAGCTGTTTTTT.

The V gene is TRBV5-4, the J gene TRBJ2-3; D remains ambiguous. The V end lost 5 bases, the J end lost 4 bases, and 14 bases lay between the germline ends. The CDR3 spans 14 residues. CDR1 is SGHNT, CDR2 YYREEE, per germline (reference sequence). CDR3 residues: CASSRAATADTQYF. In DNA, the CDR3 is TGTGCCAGCAGTCGAGCCGCTACGGCAGATACGCAGTATTTT.

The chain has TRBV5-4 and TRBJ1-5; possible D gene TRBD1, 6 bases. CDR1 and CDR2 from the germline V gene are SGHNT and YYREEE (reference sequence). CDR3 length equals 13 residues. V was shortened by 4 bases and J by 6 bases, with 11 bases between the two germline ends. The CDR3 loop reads CASSRGTGQPQHF. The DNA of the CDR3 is TGTGCCAGCAGCAGGGGGACCGGTCAGCCCCAGCATTTT.

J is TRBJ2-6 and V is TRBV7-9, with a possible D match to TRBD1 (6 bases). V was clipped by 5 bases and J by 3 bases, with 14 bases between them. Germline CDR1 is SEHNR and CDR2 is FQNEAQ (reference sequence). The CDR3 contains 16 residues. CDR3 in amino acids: CASSLGTGLGANVLTF. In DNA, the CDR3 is TGTGCCAGCAGCCTCGGAACAGGGCTTGGGGCCAACGTCCTGACTTTC.

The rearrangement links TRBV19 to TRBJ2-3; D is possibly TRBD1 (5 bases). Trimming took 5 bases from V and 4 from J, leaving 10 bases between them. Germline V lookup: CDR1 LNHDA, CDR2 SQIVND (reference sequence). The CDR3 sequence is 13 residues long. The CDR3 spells CASSSQGADTQYF. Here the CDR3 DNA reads TGTGCCAGTAGTTCCCAGGGTGCAGATACGCAGTATTTT.

The CDR3 loop reads CASSLESSNQPQHF. CDR3 coding DNA: TGCGCCAGCAGCTTGGAATCTTCCAATCAGCCCCAGCATTTT. The rearrangement uses TRBV5-1 and TRBJ1-5; no firm D call. The V and J ends lost 0 bases and 3 bases respectively, with 7 bases between them. Germline V gene lookup returns CDR1 SGHRS and CDR2 YFSETQ. This CDR3 contains 14 residues.

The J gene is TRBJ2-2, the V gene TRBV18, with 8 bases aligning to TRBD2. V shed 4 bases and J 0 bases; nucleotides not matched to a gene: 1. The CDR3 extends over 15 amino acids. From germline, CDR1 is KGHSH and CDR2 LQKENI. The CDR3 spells CASSRAGANTGELFF. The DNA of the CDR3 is TGTGCCAGCTCACGAGCGGGAGCGAACACCGGGGAGCTGTTTTTT.

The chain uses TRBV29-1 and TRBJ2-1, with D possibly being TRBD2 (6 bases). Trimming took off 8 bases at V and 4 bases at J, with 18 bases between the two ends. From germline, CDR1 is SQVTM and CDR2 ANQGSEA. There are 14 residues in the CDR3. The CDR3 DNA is TGCAGCATAGGGGCCGGGAGAGCATACAATGAGCAGTTCTTC. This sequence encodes CSIGAGRAYNEQFF.